The clone carrying this T cell receptor (beta chain) showed up just a few times. The antigen is unknown. This sample was taken from a study of cytomegalovirus exposure and HLA in healthy donors. The PCR ran on 60 Vbeta and 13 Jbeta primers. Generated by immunoSEQ multiplex PCR, the TCRdb table keeps only in-frame clones and is missing some. The sample includes about 69,000 clones, 65% to 70% of them seen just once. Germline loops: CDR1 LGHNA, CDR2 YSLEER. This CDR3 is built from 16 residues. Trimming shortened V by 1 base and J by 4 bases, and 17 bases separated the two germline ends. Notes on the study in general: What a later analysis showed was that several of the most significant clusters appeared linked to common viral pathogens. Cytomegalovirus status was reportedly diagnosed by the classifier with high specificity and sensitivity. Most subjects' HLA-A and HLA-B alleles were reportedly predicted from TCR beta sequences.

The donors (healthy individuals) were bone marrow donors. This receptor was identified in a young woman in good health and CMV-seronegative. Input material: PBMCs. The chain is built from TRBV4-3 and TRBJ2-7; TRBD2 might be the D (5 bases). CDR3 sequence reads: CASSQGPASGGYEQYF. For the CDR3, the DNA is TGCGCCAGCAGCCAAGGGCCGGCAAGCGGCGGTTACGAGCAGTACTTC.